The TCR beta chain under discussion was sequenced for a study of early T cells in non-severe SARS-CoV-2 infection. About the study: The chains were unpaired, and the sequenced material was bulk RNA from unsorted whole blood.

TCRdb re-called the 5' RACE reads with MiXCR, one entry per CDR3 protein. The data show tens of thousands of distinct CDR3 sequences, with approximately 12% seen just once and 5% to 8% held by the top ten. The V gene's germline CDR1 is SQVTM and CDR2 ANQGSEA. V was clipped by 4 bases and J by 5 bases, with 13 bases between them. CDR3 length: 13 residues. The sample consisted of whole blood. This receptor was taken from an adult who was a healthcare worker with PCR-confirmed SARS-CoV-2 infection or an uninfected control (not recorded which). The chain recombines TRBV29-1 with TRBJ2-3; perhaps D is TRBD1 or TRBD2 (6 bases each). CDR3 nucleotide sequence: TGCAGCGTTGGTGGGGGGCGCGTAGATACGCAGTATTTT. It translates to CSVGGGRVDTQYF.